This TCR beta chain derives from a study of response to subunit inactivated influenza vaccine. MiXCR was run by TCRdb on the RT-PCR reads, yielding one entry per CDR3 protein. The data contain fewer than 400,000 distinct CDR3 sequences, 21% of them singletons. Germline values: CDR1 SGHRS, CDR2 YFSETQ. The CDR3 totals 14 residues. V lost 1 base and J 0 bases, leaving 5 bases between the germline ends. Many counts were recorded for this clonotype. This receptor was obtained from a man in his fifties or sixties who received an inactivated influenza vaccine. The rearrangement joins TRBV5-1 to TRBJ2-4; weak D call: TRBD1 (5 bases). Material: PBMCs from blood, obtained approximately 22 months after vaccination. CDR3 residues: CASSLRGAKNIQYF. The DNA for the CDR3 is TGCGCCAGCAGCTTGAGGGGAGCCAAAAACATTCAGTACTTC.